This entry lists 21 T cell receptor beta chains sequenced from one sample in a study of T cells after yellow fever vaccination. TCRdb ran MiXCR on the 5' RACE reads and lists one entry per CDR3 protein. Here the sample spans around 26,000 distinct CDR3 sequences, approximately 3.5% being singletons. Sequencing was performed on PBMCs, either bulk or a sorted T-cell subset (CD4+, CD8+, memory, or dextramer-sorted; not recorded which), taken more than 40 days after the first yellow fever vaccination. Source of these receptors: a young man who received the YFV17D yellow fever vaccine.

This clonotype was observed many times. The genes are TRBV3-1 and TRBJ1-2; tentative D call: TRBD1 (5 bases). Germline CDR1 reads LGHDT; CDR2 reads YNNKEL (reference sequence). V was cut by 4 bases and J by 6 bases, with 12 bases left in between. The CDR3 loop spans 13 amino acids. The CDR3 reads CASSRAGTHGYTF. CDR3 nucleotide sequence: TGTGCCAGCAGCCGGGCAGGGACTCATGGCTACACCTTC.

This clonotype was seen many times. The chain carries TRBV5-1 and TRBJ2-2; 7 positions agree with TRBD2. Germline CDR1 is SGHRS and CDR2 is YFSETQ. The CDR3 contains 16 residues. Trimming at V came to 2 bases and at J to 0 bases, leaving 4 bases not matched to a gene. The CDR3 here is CASSLRGRANTGELFF. The CDR3 bases are TGCGCCAGCAGCTTACGGGGGAGGGCGAACACCGGGGAGCTGTTTTTT.

This clonotype was seen many times. The chain combines TRBV20-1 with TRBJ2-7; 10 bases match TRBD1. The junction had 7 bases not matched to a gene; V was cut back by 1 base and J by 7 bases. The germline gives CDR1 DFQATT, CDR2 SNEGSKA (reference sequence). This CDR3 is built from 14 residues. Here the CDR3 DNA reads TGCAGTGCTAGAGGGACAGGGGGACCAGGGGAGCAGTACTTC. The encoded protein is CSARGTGGPGEQYF.

This clonotype was recorded many times. The chain links TRBV5-4 to TRBJ1-1, with 9 bases identical to TRBD1. CDR1 is SGHNT, CDR2 YYREEE, per germline (reference sequence). The CDR3 length is 13 residues. The V segment lost 5 bases and the J segment 3 bases; nucleotides outside the gene matches: 2. Written as DNA, the CDR3 is TGTGCCAGCAGGCGGGACAGGGACACTGAAGCTTTCTTT. This encodes CASRRDRDTEAFF.

As for this clonotype: The junction shows a germline mismatch at one end, possibly a read error. J is TRBJ1-2 and V is TRBV5-5; TRBD1 might be the D (5 bases). The germline V gene has CDR1 SGHKS and CDR2 YYEKEE (reference sequence). The CDR3 is made up of 13 amino acids. The CDR3 loop is CAISLGPLYCYTF. Written as DNA, the CDR3 is TGTGCCATCAGCCTGGGGCCGCTCTATTGCTACACCTTC.

This clonotype was counted ten times or more. The chain recombines TRBV29-1 with TRBJ2-3; no clear D. The CDR3 totals 15 residues. Germline-derived CDR1 and CDR2 are SQVTM and ANQGSEA. With 6 bases removed from V and 0 bases from J, the gap between germline ends came to 16 bases. This CDR3 reads CSVEAGTRSTDTQYF. In nucleotides, the CDR3 is TGCAGCGTCGAGGCCGGAACGAGAAGCACAGATACGCAGTATTTT.

This clonotype was seen ten or more times. This sequence joins TRBV5-6 and TRBJ2-3; 10 bases are shared with TRBD2. The CDR3 sequence is 19 residues long. The trim removed 0 bases at V and 0 bases at J, leaving 10 bases unmatched. The germline gives CDR1 SGHDT, CDR2 YYEEEE. CDR3 protein: CASSLARLAGEPSTDTQYF. The CDR3 DNA follows: TGTGCCAGCAGCTTGGCGCGGCTAGCGGGGGAACCTAGCACAGATACGCAGTATTTT.

This clonotype was picked up many times. This chain joins TRBV20-1 and TRBJ2-1; D possibly corresponds to TRBD2 (6 bases). Trimming left V 6 bases short and J 5 bases short, with 23 bases between. Germline V CDR1 and CDR2: DFQATT, SNEGSKA (reference sequence). The CDR3 loop spans 16 amino acids. Written as DNA, the CDR3 is TGCAGTGCGATTCGCCGGGTGGGGGGAATCCACAATGAGCAGTTCTTC. This translates into CSAIRRVGGIHNEQFF.

This clonotype appeared many times. The chain combines TRBV7-2 with TRBJ2-1; the match to TRBD2 covers 7 bases. Germline-derived CDR1 and CDR2 are SGHTA and FQGNSA. This CDR3 has 14 residues. The J segment lost 2 bases and the V segment lost 7 bases, leaving 5 bases of the junction unmatched. The CDR3 is CASKASGTYNEQFF. In DNA, the CDR3 is TGTGCCAGCAAGGCTAGCGGAACCTACAATGAGCAGTTCTTC.

Many counts were recorded for this clonotype. This chain joins TRBV5-1 and TRBJ1-1; a weak D match, TRBD1 (5 bases). V lost 4 bases and J 6 bases, leaving 16 bases between the germline ends. Per the germline V gene, CDR1 is SGHRS and CDR2 is YFSETQ. The CDR3 length is 14 residues. This CDR3 reads CASSVQVFNAEAFF. The CDR3 DNA reads as TGCGCCAGCAGCGTACAGGTATTCAACGCTGAAGCTTTCTTT.

Many counts were recorded for this clonotype. This chain joins TRBV12-3 or TRBV12-4 and TRBJ1-5; no firm D call. Trimming shortened V by 2 bases and J by 0 bases, and 5 bases separated the two germline ends. This CDR3 contains 14 residues. The CDR3 spells CASSLLYSNQPQHF. CDR3 sequence (DNA): TGTGCCAGCAGTTTATTGTATAGCAATCAGCCCCAGCATTTT.

This clonotype was counted ten times or more. The chain has TRBV5-1 and TRBJ2-7; tentative D call: TRBD2 (5 bases). The CDR3 runs 14 residues. Germline CDR1 reads SGHRS; CDR2 reads YFSETQ. V was pared by 4 bases and J by 2 bases, with 13 bases between. This CDR3 is CASSPRTGTYEQYF. For the CDR3, the DNA is TGCGCCAGCAGCCCGCGAACGGGGACCTACGAGCAGTACTTC.

This clonotype has ten or more counts. The chain joins TRBV18 to TRBJ2-7; 7 bases match TRBD1. Germline V lookup: CDR1 KGHSH, CDR2 LQKENI. V shed 4 bases and J 0 bases; nucleotides not matched to a gene: 6. This CDR3 is built from 15 residues. CDR3: CASSLGTVGSYEQYV. The CDR3 bases are TGTGCCAGCTCACTAGGGACAGTCGGCTCCTACGAGCAGTACGTC.

V and J are TRBV4-3 and TRBJ1-1; D gene ambiguous. In germline, CDR1 is LGHNA, CDR2 YSLEER. The CDR3 is 13 residues long. V lost 4 bases and J 1 base, leaving 7 bases between the germline ends. CDR3 loop: CASSPRANTEAFF. The CDR3 nucleotides are TGCGCCAGCAGCCCACGGGCGAACACTGAAGCTTTCTTT.

This clonotype was picked up many times. V gene TRBV5-8 combines with J gene TRBJ2-1; the D gene is possibly TRBD1 (5 bases). V was cut by 5 bases and J by 4 bases, with 13 bases left in between. Germline loops: CDR1 SGHTS, CDR2 YDEGEE. This CDR3 is 14 amino acids long. The CDR3 DNA reads TGTGCCAGCAGTCAAGGGGCCCTGTACAATGAGCAGTTCTTC. Translated, it gives CASSQGALYNEQFF.

This clonotype has a count of ten or more. The CDR3 loop is CASSSGLLNTEAFF. DNA for the CDR3: TGCGCCAGCAGCTCGGGACTTTTGAACACTGAAGCTTTCTTT. V is TRBV5-1 and J is TRBJ1-1, with a tentative D call TRBD1 (5 bases). Germline values: CDR1 SGHRS, CDR2 YFSETQ. CDR3 length: 14 amino acids. The germline V and J ends were trimmed by 3 bases and 0 bases, with 9 bases remaining between them.

This clonotype came up many times. This chain joins TRBV18 and TRBJ2-4; D may be TRBD1 (6 bases). There are 14 residues in the CDR3. V was trimmed by 8 bases and J by 0 bases, leaving 11 bases between them. Germline V CDR1 and CDR2: KGHSH, LQKENI. Here the CDR3 DNA reads TGTGCCAGCGGTGGACAGCTAGCCAAAAACATTCAGTACTTC. It translates to CASGGQLAKNIQYF.

This clonotype was seen repeatedly, ten times or more. V gene TRBV5-1 combines with J gene TRBJ1-1; D unclear. Per the germline V gene, CDR1 is SGHRS and CDR2 is YFSETQ. This CDR3 contains 15 residues. With 0 bases removed from V and 0 bases from J, the gap between germline ends came to 9 bases. CDR3 in DNA: TGCGCCAGCAGCTTGGAGCCTAGGATGAACACTGAAGCTTTCTTT. It specifies CASSLEPRMNTEAFF. Full variable domain (remainder filled in from reference TRBV5-1 and TRBJ1-1): KAGVTQTPRYLIKTRGQQVTLSCSPISGHRSVSWYQQTPGQGLQFLFEYFSETQRNKGNFPGRFSGRQFSNSRSEMNVSTLELGDSALYLCASSLEPRMNTEAFFGQGTRLTVV.

In this sample, this clonotype turned up many times. The gene calls are TRBV4-3 and TRBJ1-2; 8 positions agree with TRBD1. V was pared by 0 bases and J by 4 bases, with 4 bases of the junction left unmatched. Per germline, CDR1 LGHNA and CDR2 YSLEER. This CDR3 spans 15 amino acids. The CDR3 protein is CASSQDRTGIYGYTF. In DNA form, the CDR3 reads TGCGCCAGCAGCCAAGATAGGACAGGGATCTATGGCTACACCTTC.

This clonotype turned up a few times. This chain uses TRBV4-1 with TRBJ1-1; D ambiguous. The germline CDR1 and CDR2 sequences are MGHRA and YSYEKL. V dropped 1 base and J dropped 0 bases, with 9 bases sitting between them. This CDR3 has 15 amino acids. CDR3 region: CASSQGHSMNTEAFF. CDR3 coding DNA: TGCGCCAGCAGCCAAGGCCACAGCATGAACACTGAAGCTTTCTTT.

This clonotype occurred many times. The rearrangement joins TRBV7-2 to TRBJ2-6; weak D call: TRBD1 (7 bases). V gave up 5 bases and J gave up 1 base, with 15 bases separating them. Germline CDR1 reads SGHTA; CDR2 reads FQGNSA. This CDR3 contains 17 residues. The CDR3 region has the DNA TGTGCCAGCAGCCCAGGGGGGTCCAAATCTGGGGCCAACGTCCTGACTTTC. Amino acids: CASSPGGSKSGANVLTF.